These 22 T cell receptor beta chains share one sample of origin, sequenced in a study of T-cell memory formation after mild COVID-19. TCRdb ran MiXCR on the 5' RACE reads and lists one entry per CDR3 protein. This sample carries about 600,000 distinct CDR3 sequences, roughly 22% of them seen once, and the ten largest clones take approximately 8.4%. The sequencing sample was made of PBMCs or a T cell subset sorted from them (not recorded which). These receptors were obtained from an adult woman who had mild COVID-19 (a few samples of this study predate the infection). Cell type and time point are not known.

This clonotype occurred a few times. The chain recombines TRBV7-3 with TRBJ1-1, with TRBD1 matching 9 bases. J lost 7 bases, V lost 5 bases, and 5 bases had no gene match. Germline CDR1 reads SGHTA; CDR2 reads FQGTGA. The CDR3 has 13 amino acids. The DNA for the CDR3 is TGTGCCAGCAGCCTGACAGGGGGAGGTGAAGCTTTCTTT. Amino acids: CASSLTGGGEAFF.

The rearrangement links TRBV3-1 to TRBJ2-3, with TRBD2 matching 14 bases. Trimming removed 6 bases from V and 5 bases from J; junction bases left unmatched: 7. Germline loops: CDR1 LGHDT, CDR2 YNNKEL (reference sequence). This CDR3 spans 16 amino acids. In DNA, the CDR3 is TGTGCCAGCAGTCATGGGACTAGCGGGAGAATAGATACGCAGTATTTT. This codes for CASSHGTSGRIDTQYF.

DNA for the CDR3: TGTGCCAGCAGCTTCCTGAAGATCCGGGACAGGAGAAACTTACCCTACGAGCAGTACTTC. It specifies CASSFLKIRDRRNLPYEQYF. This chain connects TRBV7-9 to TRBJ2-7; TRBD1 matches at 8 bases. In germline, CDR1 is SEHNR, CDR2 FQNEAQ (reference sequence). The ends lost 3 bases at V and 2 bases at J; junction bases unmatched: 21. This CDR3 has 20 residues.

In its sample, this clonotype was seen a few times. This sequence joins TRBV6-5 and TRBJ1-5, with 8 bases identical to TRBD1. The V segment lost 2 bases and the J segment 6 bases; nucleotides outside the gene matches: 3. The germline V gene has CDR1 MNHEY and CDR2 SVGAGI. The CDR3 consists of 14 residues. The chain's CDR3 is CASSYGQGFQPQHF. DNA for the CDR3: TGTGCCAGCAGTTACGGACAGGGATTTCAGCCCCAGCATTTT.

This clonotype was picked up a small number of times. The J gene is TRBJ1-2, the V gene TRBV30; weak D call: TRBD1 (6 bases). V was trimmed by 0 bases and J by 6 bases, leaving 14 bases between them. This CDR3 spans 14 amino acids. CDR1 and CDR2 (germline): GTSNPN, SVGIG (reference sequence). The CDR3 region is CAWSVVRGGDGYTF. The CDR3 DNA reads TGTGCCTGGAGTGTTGTCAGGGGAGGTGATGGCTACACCTTC.

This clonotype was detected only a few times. The CDR3 DNA reads TGTGCCAGCAGCGTAGGACTAGCGGGACAACGTTACGAGCAGTACTTC. This codes for CASSVGLAGQRYEQYF. This rearrangement joins TRBV7-2 to TRBJ2-7; TRBD2 matches at 12 bases. Germline V gene data show CDR1 as SGHTA and CDR2 as FQGNSA. This CDR3 spans 16 amino acids. The trim removed 5 bases at V and 4 bases at J, leaving 9 bases unmatched.

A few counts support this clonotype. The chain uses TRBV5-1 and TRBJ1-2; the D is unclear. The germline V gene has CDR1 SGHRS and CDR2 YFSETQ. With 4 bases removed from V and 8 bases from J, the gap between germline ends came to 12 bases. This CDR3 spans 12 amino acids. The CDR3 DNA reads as TGCGCCAGCAGCCCGGAGGGCAGAGGCTACACCTTC. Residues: CASSPEGRGYTF.

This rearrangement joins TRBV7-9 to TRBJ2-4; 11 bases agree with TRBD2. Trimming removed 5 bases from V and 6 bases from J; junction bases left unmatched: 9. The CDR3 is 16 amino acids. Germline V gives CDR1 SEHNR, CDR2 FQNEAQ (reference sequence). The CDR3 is CASSPRLAGTLNIQYF. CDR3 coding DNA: TGTGCCAGCAGCCCCAGACTAGCGGGGACTCTAAACATTCAGTACTTC.

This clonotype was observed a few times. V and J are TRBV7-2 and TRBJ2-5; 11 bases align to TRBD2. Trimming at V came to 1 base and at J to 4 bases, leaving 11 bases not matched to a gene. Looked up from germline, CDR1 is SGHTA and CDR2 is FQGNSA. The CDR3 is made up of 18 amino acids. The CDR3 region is CASSLVTIAGGPGETQYF. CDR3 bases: TGTGCCAGCAGCTTAGTCACCATAGCGGGAGGGCCTGGAGAGACCCAGTACTTC.

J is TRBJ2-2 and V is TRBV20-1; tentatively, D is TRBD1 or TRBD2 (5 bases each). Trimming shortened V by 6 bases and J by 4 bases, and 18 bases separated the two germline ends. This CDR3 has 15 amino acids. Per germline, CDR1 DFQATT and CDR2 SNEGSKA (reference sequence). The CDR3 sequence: CSARARGTGTGELFF. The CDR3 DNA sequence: TGCAGTGCGAGGGCCAGAGGGACGGGCACCGGGGAGCTGTTTTTT.

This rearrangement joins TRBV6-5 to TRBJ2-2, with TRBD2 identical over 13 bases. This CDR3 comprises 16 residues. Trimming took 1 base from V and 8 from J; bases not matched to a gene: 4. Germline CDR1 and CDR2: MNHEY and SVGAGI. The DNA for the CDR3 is TGTGCCAGCAGTTACTTACTAGCGGGGGGGCCGGGGGAGCTGTTTTTT. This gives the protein CASSYLLAGGPGELFF.

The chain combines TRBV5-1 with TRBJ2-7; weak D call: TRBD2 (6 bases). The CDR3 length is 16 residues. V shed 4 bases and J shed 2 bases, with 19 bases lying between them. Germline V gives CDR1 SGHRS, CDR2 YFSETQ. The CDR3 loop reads CASSLQSGLVTYEQYF. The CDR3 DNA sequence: TGCGCCAGCAGCCTACAGAGCGGGCTAGTCACCTACGAGCAGTACTTC.

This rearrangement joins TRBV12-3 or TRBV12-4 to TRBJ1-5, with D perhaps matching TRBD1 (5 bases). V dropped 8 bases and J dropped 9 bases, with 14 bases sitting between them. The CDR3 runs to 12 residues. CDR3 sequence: CASQGGPGPQHF. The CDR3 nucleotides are TGTGCCAGCCAGGGTGGTCCGGGGCCCCAGCATTTT.

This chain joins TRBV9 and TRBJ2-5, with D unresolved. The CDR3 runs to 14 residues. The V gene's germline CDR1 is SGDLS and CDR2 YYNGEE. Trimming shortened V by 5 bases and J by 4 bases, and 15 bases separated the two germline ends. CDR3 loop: CASSFSPQRETQYF. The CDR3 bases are TGTGCCAGCAGTTTTTCCCCCCAAAGAGAGACCCAGTACTTC.

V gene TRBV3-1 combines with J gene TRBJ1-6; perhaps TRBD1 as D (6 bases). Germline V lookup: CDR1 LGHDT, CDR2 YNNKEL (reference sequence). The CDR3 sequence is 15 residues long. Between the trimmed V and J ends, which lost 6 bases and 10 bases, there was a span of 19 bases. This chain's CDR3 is CASSQGQGTQSPLHF. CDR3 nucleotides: TGTGCCAGCAGTCAGGGTCAGGGGACTCAGTCACCCCTCCACTTT.

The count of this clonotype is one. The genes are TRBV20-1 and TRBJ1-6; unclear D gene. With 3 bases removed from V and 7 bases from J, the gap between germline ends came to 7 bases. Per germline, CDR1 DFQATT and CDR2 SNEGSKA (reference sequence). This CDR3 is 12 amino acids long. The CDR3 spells CSASEPNSPLHF. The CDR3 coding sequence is TGCAGTGCTAGTGAGCCAAATTCACCCCTCCACTTT.

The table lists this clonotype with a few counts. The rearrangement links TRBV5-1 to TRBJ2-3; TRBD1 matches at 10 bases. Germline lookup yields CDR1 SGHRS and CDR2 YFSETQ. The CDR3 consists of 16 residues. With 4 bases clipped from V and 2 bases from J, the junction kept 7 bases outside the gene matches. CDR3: CASSRSGTGVTDTQYF. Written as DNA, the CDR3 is TGCGCCAGCAGCAGATCCGGGACAGGGGTCACAGATACGCAGTATTTT.

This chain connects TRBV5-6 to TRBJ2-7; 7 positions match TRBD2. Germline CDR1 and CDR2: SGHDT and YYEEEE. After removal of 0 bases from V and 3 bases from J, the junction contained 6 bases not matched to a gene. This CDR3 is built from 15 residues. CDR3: CASSLALASGYEQYF. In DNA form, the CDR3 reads TGTGCCAGCAGCTTGGCCCTTGCTAGCGGCTACGAGCAGTACTTC.

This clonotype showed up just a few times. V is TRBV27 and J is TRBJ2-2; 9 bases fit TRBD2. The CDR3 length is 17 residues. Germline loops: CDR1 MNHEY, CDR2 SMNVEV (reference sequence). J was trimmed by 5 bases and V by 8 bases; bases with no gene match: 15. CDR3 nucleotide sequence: TGTGCCAGCCGGCGTTCTAGCGGGGCCTTTGGGACCGGGGAGCTGTTTTTT. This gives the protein CASRRSSGAFGTGELFF.

The CDR3 bases are TGTGCCAGTAAGTTAGCGGGCACCTACGAGCAGTACTTC. Translated: CASKLAGTYEQYF. The chain employs TRBV19 and TRBJ2-7; TRBD2 aligns across 7 bases. This CDR3 contains 13 residues. Trimming cost V 7 bases and J 2 bases; bases outside gene matches: 5. From germline, CDR1 is LNHDA and CDR2 SQIVND (reference sequence).

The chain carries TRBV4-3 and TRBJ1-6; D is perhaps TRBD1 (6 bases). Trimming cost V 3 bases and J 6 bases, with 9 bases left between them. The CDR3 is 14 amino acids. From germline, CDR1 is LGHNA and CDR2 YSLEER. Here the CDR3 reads CASSQSRGNSPLHF. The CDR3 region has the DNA TGCGCCAGCAGCCAGTCCAGGGGTAATTCACCCCTCCACTTT.

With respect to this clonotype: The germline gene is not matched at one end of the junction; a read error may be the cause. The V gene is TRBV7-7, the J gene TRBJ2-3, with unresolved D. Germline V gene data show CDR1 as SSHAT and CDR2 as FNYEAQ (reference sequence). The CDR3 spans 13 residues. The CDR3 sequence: CASSVAATDTQYF. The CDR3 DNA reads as TGTGCCAGCAGCGTAGCCGCCACAGATACGCAGTATTTT.